The entry that follows covers one TCR beta chain sequence. The antigen it recognizes is unknown. No base quality information exists; no much larger clone differs at one position. Per the germline V gene, MNHNS is the CDR1 and SASEGT is the CDR2. Compared with germline, V lacks 1 base and J lacks 5 bases; bases without a gene match: 8. Its CDR3 holds 17 amino acids, cysteine through phenylalanine. Only the CDR3 region is kept as DNA, spanning 51 bases read in frame from base 1. The data are from a study of PD-L1 blockade in urothelial cancer (dated by TCRdb to between 2016 and 2019). For the wider study: All patients started therapy around 2014 and received atezolizumab 1,200 mg intravenously every 3 weeks. Progression-free survival longer than 6 months counted as durable clinical benefit, and TCR features were additionally tested against both progression-free and overall survival. In the same patients who had TCR sequencing, pretreatment tumors also underwent whole exome sequencing and RNA sequencing. Blood samples gave a median of around 140,000 T cells and 88,000 or so unique TCRs, with a median clonality of approximately 0.08. An ECOG performance status of 0 or 1 was recorded for the patients, and 0 to 3 prior chemotherapy regimens had been received by the patients. Pretreatment tumor samples and matched peripheral blood, collected serially before and after atezolizumab treatment, underwent TCR sequencing. Somatic, immune and clinical correlates of response to PD-L1 blockade with atezolizumab in urothelial cancer were the focus of an exploratory multi-omic analysis. About 85% of the roughly 29 patients were identified as males with urothelial cancer of bladder origin, and a prior smoking history was reported by 18 of 29 patients. Durable clinical benefit was achieved by nine patients but not by the remaining 20. Blood samples were analyzed at two time points: 3 weeks after treatment start (second dose) and 6 weeks after treatment start. Some 30 patients had pretreatment blood TCR-seq, some 25 had at least one posttreatment blood collection, and some 25 had tumor TCR-seq.

Here is what the overall study found, with its caveats: Because the sample size was small (n ≈ 31) and many of the analyses were exploratory, the results are meant to be hypothesis-generating. A pretreatment peripheral blood TCR clonality below the median was linked to improved progression-free and overall survival. At 3 weeks after the start of treatment, tumor-associated TCR clones in peripheral blood had expanded more in patients with durable benefit (n of about 21, p = 0.022).

The intended sense of this specimen's time point label: peripheral blood 6 weeks after treatment start. The cohort included roughly 30 patients with locally advanced or metastatic urothelial carcinoma who were treated at Memorial Sloan Kettering on a trial protocol. Peripheral blood mononuclear cells were collected from each patient pretreatment and during treatment, giving between 1 and 8 total time points per patient. The Qiagen DNeasy Blood extraction kit was used to purify genomic DNA from total PBMCs and tumor samples. PBMCs were collected pretreatment and during treatment, and were isolated and stored as previously described. To estimate absolute template abundance from read counts, synthetic TCR analog templates were spiked into each PCR. Using the immunoSEQ assay, TCRbeta CDR3 regions were amplified from genomic DNA with bias-controlled V and J gene primers. Sequencing of rearranged TCRbeta segments was done at approximately 20X coverage. As for how the authors treated the data: Sequencing errors were corrected by clustering and CDR3s were annotated against IMGT to assign V, D and J genes. Out-of-frame and stop-codon sequences were excluded, and only productive TCRbeta rearrangements were used in downstream analyses. Clonality was calculated as one minus the Shannon entropy normalized by the log of the number of unique productive sequences. Fisher's exact test with Benjamini-Hochberg correction, at a threshold of adjusted p below 0.01, was used to find clones that differed between time points or between blood and tumor. The source is immuneACCESS, and TCRdb retained only in-frame sequences with V and J called. Part of the clones is not carried over; for the studies checked, unresolved V genes explain less than half of this, and the remainder is unexplained. From that table come the V and J calls and clone size; the DNA was used to work out D and trimming. This sample gives approximately 93,000 clones in total; roughly 85% of them show up just once. The top ten clones comprise roughly 8% of the sample.

Specimen: PBMCs, collected around atezolizumab (anti-PD-L1) treatment. The V gene is TRBV6-1 and the J gene is TRBJ2-5; TRBD2 agrees with 12 junctional bases. This clonotype was obtained from a man in his 70s with urothelial cancer. CDR3 region: CASSEVAGLAGGETQYF. The nucleotide sequence is given as TGTGCCAGCAGTGAAGTGGCGGGTCTAGCGGGGGGGGAGACCCAGTACTTC.